This T cell receptor beta chain was captured in a study of T cells in Graves' hyperthyroidism and ophthalmopathy. TCR beta CDR3 regions were amplified from RNA transcripts. First-round RT-PCR with HTBI primers amplified the TCR CDR3 region. TCRdb re-derived calls from the multiplex PCR reads in MiXCR, one entry per CDR3 protein. The sample carries a few hundred thousand distinct CDR3 sequences, 17% recorded once. This CDR3 is 14 amino acids long. The J segment lost 0 bases and the V segment lost 8 bases, leaving 7 bases of the junction unmatched. Germline CDR1 reads LNHDA; CDR2 reads SQIVND (reference sequence). Lactation, pregnancy, other autoimmune disease or uncontrolled infection led to exclusion of patients.

Sequenced input: blood. This receptor was taken from a woman aged 45-65 years with Graves' hyperthyroidism. The chain combines TRBV19 with TRBJ2-7; 7 bases align to TRBD2. CDR3 DNA: TGTGCCAGTCAAATCAGCGGGAACTCCTACGAGCAGTACTTC. It encodes CASQISGNSYEQYF.